One and the same sample provided the 15 T cell receptor beta chains below, sequenced in a study of blood T cell repertoires in COVID-19. Clones were read by immunoSEQ multiplex PCR, and TCRdb kept only the in-frame ones, dropping some. The table has 100,000 to 150,000 clones, around nine tenths seen once. What was sequenced was PBMCs or T cells enriched from blood (not recorded which). These receptors all come from a woman in her fifties or sixties who had recovered from COVID-19.

The chain links TRBV2 to TRBJ2-1; the match to TRBD2 covers 8 bases. The CDR3 loop spans 14 amino acids. CDR1 SNHLY and CDR2 FYNNEI come from the germline V gene. V lost 3 bases to trimming and J lost 6 bases; unmatched junction nucleotides: 4. Written as DNA, the CDR3 is TGTGCCAGCAGTGATTTGAGCGGGGGCAATGAGCAGTTCTTC. Residues: CASSDLSGGNEQFF. Together with reference TRBV2 and TRBJ2-1, the CDR3 gives the full variable domain: EPEVTQTPSHQVTQMGQEVILRCVPISNHLYFYWYRQILGQKVEFLVSFYNNEISEKSEIFDDQFSVERPDGSNFTLKIRSTKLEDSAMYFCASSDLSGGNEQFFGPGTRLTVL.

The chain joins TRBV5-5 to TRBJ1-1, with 9 bases fitting TRBD1. The CDR3 has 18 residues. Germline-derived CDR1 and CDR2 are SGHKS and YYEKEE (reference sequence). The V and J ends lost 4 bases and 3 bases, in that order; junction bases with no gene match: 16. The CDR3 coding sequence is TGTGCCAGCAGCCGACGGACAGGGGCTACCTGGGTGGACACTGAAGCTTTCTTT. It codes for CASSRRTGATWVDTEAFF.

The CDR3 nucleotides are TGTGCCATCAGTGAGGGGACAGGCCTCTATGGCTACACCTTC. Its protein product is CAISEGTGLYGYTF. This chain connects TRBV10-3 to TRBJ1-2, with 8 bases lining up with TRBD1. CDR3 length: 14 amino acids. The J segment lost 4 bases and the V segment lost 2 bases, leaving 3 bases of the junction unmatched. Germline V CDR1 and CDR2: ENHRY, SYGVKD.

The chain has TRBV7-2 and TRBJ2-5; 7 nucleotides agree with TRBD2. CDR3 length: 16 amino acids. The J segment lost 5 bases and the V segment lost 1 base, leaving 10 bases of the junction unmatched. In germline, CDR1 is SGHTA, CDR2 FQGNSA. The chain's CDR3 is CASSLVSGGNRETQYF. CDR3 sequence (DNA): TGTGCCAGCAGCTTAGTTTCCGGGGGGAACCGGGAGACCCAGTACTTC.

The chain employs TRBV25-1 and TRBJ1-2; a possible D gene is TRBD1 (6 bases). Germline V lookup: CDR1 MGHDK, CDR2 SYGVNS. V lost 4 bases, J lost 8 bases, and 11 bases lay in between. The CDR3 is 12 amino acids. The CDR3 DNA reads TGTGCCAGCAGTGGGGGGCCCCGGGGCTACACCTTC. Its protein is CASSGGPRGYTF.

This clone has a handful of counts. The chain uses TRBV7-6 and TRBJ2-7; weak D call: TRBD2 (5 bases). Trimming cost V 7 bases and J 3 bases, with 13 bases left between them. The CDR3 spans 13 residues. The V gene's germline CDR1 is SGHVS and CDR2 FNYEAQ. DNA of the CDR3: TGTGCCAGCATCTCCGGGGTGGACTACGAGCAGTACTTC. Amino acids: CASISGVDYEQYF.

V and J are TRBV6-2 or TRBV6-3 and TRBJ2-3, with D perhaps matching TRBD2 (6 bases). CDR3 size: 15 residues. The germline gives CDR1 MNHEY, CDR2 SVGEGT. Trimming pared 5 bases from V and 0 bases from J, leaving 12 bases between. CDR3 in amino acids: CASSRAGVSTDTQYF. The CDR3 coding sequence is TGTGCCAGCAGTCGAGCGGGTGTTAGCACAGATACGCAGTATTTT.

V gene TRBV29-1 combines with J gene TRBJ2-3; D possibly corresponds to TRBD1 (6 bases). The CDR3 has 15 amino acids. Germline CDR1 and CDR2: SQVTM and ANQGSEA. V shed 4 bases and J shed 0 bases, with 14 bases lying between them. The CDR3 DNA is TGCAGCGTTGGACAAAGGACAGTAAGCACAGATACGCAGTATTTT. Its protein is CSVGQRTVSTDTQYF.

The chain joins TRBV6-5 to TRBJ2-7; 9 positions agree with TRBD2. The ends lost 2 bases at V and 3 bases at J; junction bases unmatched: 5. Germline CDR1 MNHEY, CDR2 SVGAGI. The CDR3 spans 15 residues. CDR3 amino acids: CASSYRASGDYEQYF. The CDR3 DNA sequence: TGTGCCAGCAGTTACAGGGCTAGCGGGGACTACGAGCAGTACTTC.

The chain uses TRBV24-1 and TRBJ2-2; the D is unclear. The germline V gene encodes CDR1 KGHDR and CDR2 SFDVKD. V dropped 4 bases and J dropped 6 bases, with 8 bases sitting between them. CDR3 length: 13 amino acids. This CDR3 reads CATSDRSSGELFF. The CDR3 DNA sequence: TGTGCCACCAGTGACCGTAGTTCCGGGGAGCTGTTTTTT.

The V call is TRBV9, the J call TRBJ1-2; 8 bases are shared with TRBD1. Per the germline V gene, CDR1 is SGDLS and CDR2 is YYNGEE. The CDR3 contains 15 residues. V dropped 3 bases and J dropped 0; count of bases not matched to a gene: 4. In DNA form, the CDR3 reads TGTGCCAGCAGCGCCGACAGGGGAGCTAACTATGGCTACACCTTC. The encoded protein is CASSADRGANYGYTF.

V and J are TRBV25-1 and TRBJ1-6; D unclear. The V end was cut by 5 bases, the J end by 6 bases, with 8 bases between. CDR1 and CDR2 from the germline V gene are MGHDK and SYGVNS. The CDR3 has 13 residues. The DNA for the CDR3 is TGTGCCAGCAGTCAGATTGGTAATTCACCCCTCCACTTT. The encoded protein is CASSQIGNSPLHF.

This sequence joins TRBV14 and TRBJ2-3; 10 nucleotides agree with TRBD1. Germline V CDR1 and CDR2: SGHDN, FVKESK. The CDR3 spans 17 residues. V lost 1 base, J lost 6 bases, and 10 bases stayed unmatched. The CDR3 region is CASSQGAGTGVPDTQYF. CDR3 coding DNA: TGTGCCAGCAGCCAAGGGGCCGGGACAGGGGTTCCTGATACGCAGTATTTT.

V and J are TRBV5-1 and TRBJ1-1; the D is unclear. CDR1 is SGHRS, CDR2 YFSETQ, per germline. The V end was cut by 0 bases, the J end by 1 base, with 10 bases between. The CDR3 has 15 amino acids. CDR3 loop: CASSLGVRQNTEAFF. The CDR3 nucleotides are TGCGCCAGCAGCTTGGGAGTCAGACAGAACACTGAAGCTTTCTTT.

This sequence joins TRBV29-1 and TRBJ1-1, with a tentative D call TRBD1 (5 bases). Per germline, CDR1 SQVTM and CDR2 ANQGSEA. The V gene lost 7 bases and the J gene lost 1 base, with 16 bases spanning the gap. The CDR3 is 14 amino acids. CDR3 sequence reads: CSAKETEKNTEAFF. CDR3 sequence (DNA): TGCAGCGCCAAAGAGACAGAAAAGAACACTGAAGCTTTCTTT. The entire variable domain, with the rest obtained from reference TRBV29-1 and TRBJ1-1, is as follows: SAVISQKPSRDICQRGTSLTIQCQVDSQVTMMFWYRQQPGQSLTLIATANQGSEATYESGFVIDKFPISRPNLTFSTLTVSNMSPEDSSIYLCSAKETEKNTEAFFGQGTRLTVV.